These T cell receptor beta chains were read from a single sample in a study of PD-1 blockade in classical Hodgkin lymphoma. Assay: immunoSEQ multiplex PCR; the TCRdb copy retains only in-frame clones and omits some. The sample carries 60,000 or so clones, roughly nine tenths recorded once. Sequencing was performed on peripheral blood mononuclear cells (PBMCs), taken at baseline. The source is a human donor with classical Hodgkin lymphoma. Both conserved end residues are part of each CDR3. A D gene is named only where the DNA matches it firmly. Where a row states a size, it is once, few, many or the class of an expanded clone; other rows omit it.

v_call	clone_size	d_call	j_call	cdr3_aa	cdr3_nt
TRBV28	NA	TRBD2	TRBJ2-5	CASSFLAGGQKETQYF	TGTGCCAGCAGTTTTCTAGCGGGAGGCCAAAAAGAGACCCAGTACTTC
TRBV6-1	NA	NA	TRBJ2-7	CASSEIGPEEQYF	TGTGCCAGCAGTGAAATTGGGCCTGAGGAGCAGTACTTC
TRBV11-1	NA	TRBD2	TRBJ2-5	CASSFSGGSSETQYF	TGTGCCAGCAGCTTTAGCGGGGGGTCGAGTGAGACCCAGTACTTC
TRBV7-9	NA	NA	TRBJ2-7	CASSHGQYNEQYF	TGTGCCAGCAGCCATGGGCAGTACAACGAGCAGTACTTC
TRBV29-1	NA	NA	TRBJ2-1	CSVGFFYVNEQFF	TGCAGCGTTGGGTTCTTTTACGTCAATGAGCAGTTCTTC
TRBV7-9	NA	TRBD2	TRBJ2-3	CASSLWLAGGRGHTQYF	TGTGCCAGCAGCTTGTGGCTAGCGGGAGGTCGGGGCCATACGCAGTATTTT
TRBV19	NA	TRBD1	TRBJ1-1	CASSMGPDRGHTEAFF	TGTGCCAGTAGTATGGGGCCGGACAGGGGGCATACTGAAGCTTTCTTT
TRBV14	NA	NA	TRBJ2-1	CASSQMGSGTYNEQFF	TGTGCCAGCAGCCAAATGGGTAGCGGCACCTACAATGAGCAGTTCTTC
TRBV28	few	NA	TRBJ2-7	CASRSLTGSYYEQYF	TGTGCCAGCAGAAGTTTAACGGGCAGTTACTACGAGCAGTACTTC
TRBV6-5	medium-sized	NA	TRBJ1-4	CASGDDYPTNEKLFF	TGTGCCAGCGGGGACGATTATCCGACTAATGAAAAACTGTTTTTT
TRBV11-2	NA	NA	TRBJ2-1	CASSLVVYNEQFF	TGTGCCAGCAGCTTAGTAGTATACAATGAGCAGTTCTTC
TRBV29-1	NA	TRBD1	TRBJ2-7	CSVSGTGVEQYF	TGCAGCGTCTCCGGGACAGGGGTCGAGCAGTACTTC
TRBV6-4	NA	NA	TRBJ1-5	CASSASNQPQHF	TGTGCCAGCAGCGCCAGCAATCAGCCCCAGCATTTT
TRBV10-3	NA	NA	TRBJ2-5	CAISESGLPTGTQYF	TGTGCCATCAGTGAGTCCGGACTGCCGACGGGGACCCAGTACTTC
TRBV18	once	TRBD1	TRBJ1-5	CASSSRQGFQPQHF	TGTGCCAGCTCATCCCGACAGGGGTTTCAGCCCCAGCATTTT
TRBV2	NA	TRBD2	TRBJ2-7	CATNGGERPYEQYF	TGTGCCACCAACGGGGGGGAAAGACCCTACGAGCAGTACTTC
TRBV5-1	NA	NA	TRBJ2-2	CASSFGGELFF	TGCGCCAGCAGCTTCGGCGGGGAGCTGTTTTTT
TRBV5-1	NA	TRBD1	TRBJ1-2	CASSLTGTGGQDYGYTF	TGCGCCAGCAGCCTTACCGGGACAGGGGGCCAGGACTATGGCTACACCTTC
TRBV27	NA	NA	TRBJ2-5	CASSLKAGYYGQETQYF	TGTGCCAGCAGTTTAAAGGCAGGCTATTATGGGCAAGAGACCCAGTACTTC
TRBV18	NA	NA	TRBJ2-1	CASSPMYGVNEQFF	TGTGCCAGCTCACCAATGTACGGAGTTAATGAGCAGTTCTTC
TRBV7-9	NA	NA	TRBJ2-5	CASSRSYNLETQYF	TGTGCCAGCAGTCGCTCCTACAATCTAGAGACCCAGTACTTC
TRBV5-1	NA	NA	TRBJ2-1	CASSPLSRGSYNEQFF	TGCGCCAGCAGCCCCCTCAGTAGGGGCTCCTACAATGAGCAGTTCTTC
TRBV7-8	NA	NA	TRBJ2-7	CASSLVSRSEQYF	TGTGCCAGCAGCTTAGTCTCCCGTTCCGAGCAGTACTTC
TRBV30	NA	NA	TRBJ1-4	CAWILPATNEKLFF	TGTGCCTGGATACTACCTGCAACTAATGAAAAACTGTTTTTT
TRBV5-8	NA	NA	TRBJ2-2	CASSFRAGAGTGELFF	TGTGCCAGCAGCTTTCGTGCAGGGGCTGGCACCGGGGAGCTGTTTTTT
TRBV10-3	once	TRBD2	TRBJ2-1	CAISELSGRSSYNEQFF	TGTGCCATCAGTGAGCTTAGCGGGAGGAGCTCCTACAATGAGCAGTTCTTC
TRBV10-1	NA	NA	TRBJ2-7	CASSEPPGDEQYF	TGCGCCAGCAGTGAGCCCCCGGGAGACGAGCAGTACTTC
TRBV7-9	NA	NA	TRBJ2-7	CASSPGDSYEQYF	TGTGCCAGCAGCCCGGGGGACAGCTACGAGCAGTACTTC
TRBV6-6	NA	TRBD1	TRBJ2-7	CASSSTGSGNTYEQYF	TGTGCCAGCAGTTCGACAGGGTCGGGGAACACCTACGAGCAGTACTTC
TRBV7-8	NA	NA	TRBJ1-1	CASSSRGGSEAFF	TGTGCCAGCAGCTCTAGGGGCGGTAGTGAAGCTTTCTTT
TRBV4-1	NA	NA	TRBJ1-4	CASSQGPPRALRSDEKLFF	TGCGCCAGCAGCCAAGGTCCCCCCCGGGCGCTAAGGTCGGATGAAAAACTGTTTTTT
TRBV5-1	NA	TRBD1	TRBJ1-6	CASSSGQPNSPLHF	TGCGCCAGCAGCTCGGGACAGCCAAATTCACCCCTCCACTTT
TRBV7-2	NA	NA	TRBJ2-3	CASSHPRGGTDTQYF	TGTGCCAGCAGCCACCCTAGGGGGGGAACAGATACGCAGTATTTT
TRBV7-9	NA	NA	TRBJ1-4	CASSLKQFFNEKLFF	TGTGCCAGCAGCCTAAAGCAGTTTTTTAATGAAAAACTGTTTTTT
TRBV7-9	NA	NA	TRBJ2-2	CASSFLAAGELFF	TGTGCCAGCAGCTTTCTAGCCGCCGGGGAGCTGTTTTTT
TRBV5-1	NA	NA	TRBJ2-1	CASSLDGSSYNEQFF	TGCGCCAGCAGCTTGGATGGGAGCTCCTACAATGAGCAGTTCTTC
TRBV27	NA	TRBD1	TRBJ1-5	CASSKGALQPQHF	TGTGCCAGCAGTAAGGGGGCACTTCAGCCCCAGCATTTT
TRBV23-1	NA	TRBD1	TRBJ1-6	CASSQRTGSRIYNSPLHF	TGCGCCAGCAGTCAAAGGACAGGGTCGAGGATCTATAATTCACCCCTCCACTTT
TRBV29-1	NA	NA	TRBJ2-1	CSVGRVPNNEQFF	TGCAGCGTTGGGAGGGTACCAAACAATGAGCAGTTCTTC
TRBV4-1	NA	TRBD1	TRBJ2-6	CASSQERDSSGANVLTF	TGCGCCAGCAGCCAAGAGAGGGACAGCTCTGGGGCCAACGTCCTGACTTTC
TRBV5-4	NA	NA	TRBJ2-7	CASSFFNKTYEQYF	TGTGCCAGCAGCTTTTTCAACAAGACCTACGAGCAGTACTTC
TRBV6-1	NA	NA	TRBJ1-5	CASSPRPGQPQHF	TGTGCCAGCAGTCCAAGACCGGGTCAGCCCCAGCATTTT
TRBV2	NA	NA	TRBJ2-7	CASSGLGRSYEQYF	TGTGCCAGCAGTGGTCTAGGTCGCTCCTACGAGCAGTACTTC
TRBV28	NA	TRBD1	TRBJ2-1	CASTSGQEYNEQFF	TGTGCCAGCACGTCGGGACAGGAATACAATGAGCAGTTCTTC
TRBV28	once	TRBD2	TRBJ2-1	CASSMGLAGDGPLYNEQFF	TGTGCCAGCAGTATGGGACTAGCGGGAGATGGGCCCCTCTACAATGAGCAGTTCTTC
TRBV27	NA	NA	TRBJ2-7	CARTLLIGPYEQYF	TGTGCCAGGACCCTCCTAATTGGCCCCTACGAGCAGTACTTC
TRBV6-1	NA	NA	TRBJ1-6	CASSADPWRGSYNSPLHF	TGTGCCAGCAGTGCTGATCCTTGGAGAGGCTCCTATAATTCACCCCTCCACTTT
TRBV28	NA	TRBD1	TRBJ2-7	CASSPRGTGPYEQYF	TGTGCCAGCAGCCCCCGGGGGACAGGGCCCTACGAGCAGTACTTC
TRBV19	few	NA	TRBJ2-2	CASSQSGELFF	TGTGCCAGTAGCCAATCCGGGGAGCTGTTTTTT
TRBV6-6	NA	NA	TRBJ2-3	CASTDKFTQYF	TGTGCCAGCACCGACAAGTTTACGCAGTATTTT
TRBV5-6	once	NA	TRBJ1-1	CASSLKGLAPDTEAFF	TGTGCCAGCAGCTTGAAGGGACTAGCCCCGGACACTGAAGCTTTCTTT
TRBV5-1	once	TRBD1	TRBJ1-6	CASSLGTAMNSPLHF	TGCGCCAGCAGCTTAGGGACAGCAATGAATTCACCCCTCCACTTT
TRBV28	NA	TRBD1	TRBJ1-3	CASRYRGPIGNTIYF	TGTGCCAGCAGATACAGGGGGCCTATCGGAAACACCATATATTTT
TRBV5-1	NA	NA	TRBJ2-7	CASSPDRTYEQYF	TGCGCCAGCAGCCCGGACAGAACCTACGAGCAGTACTTC
TRBV14	NA	NA	TRBJ1-6	CASSLGDSPLHF	TGTGCCAGCAGCCTGGGGGATTCACCCCTCCACTTT
TRBV6-6	NA	NA	TRBJ1-2	CASSYLETRPARGYTF	TGTGCCAGCAGTTATCTCGAAACAAGGCCCGCTCGTGGCTACACCTTC